These 23 T cell receptor beta chains came from one sample sequenced in a study of identical twins. One entry per CDR3 protein results from TCRdb running MiXCR on the 5' RACE reads. The data show about 530,000 distinct CDR3 sequences, with nearly 15% seen just once and nearly 0.45% held by the top ten. Another study also made use of these data, one on yellow fever vaccine responses in identical twins.

Material for sequencing was CD4+ T cells sorted from blood. The source is a woman aged 18-35 years in good health.

This clonotype showed up just once. The rearrangement links TRBV20-1 to TRBJ1-6, with 8 bases matching TRBD1. Per germline, CDR1 DFQATT and CDR2 SNEGSKA (reference sequence). V shed 5 bases and J 6 bases; nucleotides not matched to a gene: 3. The CDR3 totals 13 residues. For the CDR3, the DNA is TGCAGTGCTGGGACAGGCACTAATTCACCCCTCCACTTT. This encodes CSAGTGTNSPLHF.

This chain joins TRBV7-8 and TRBJ2-5; 9 nucleotides match TRBD1. This CDR3 contains 15 residues. Germline values: CDR1 SGHVS, CDR2 FQNEAQ. Trimming cost V 2 bases and J 5 bases; bases outside gene matches: 6. As DNA, the CDR3 is TGTGCCAGCAGCTTAAGGGGGACAGGGAGGGAGACCCAGTACTTC. The encoded protein is CASSLRGTGRETQYF.

Worth noting for this clonotype: A much bigger clone sits one base away, suggesting this may be a read error. CDR3 nucleotides: TGTGCCAGCAGCTTAGTCGGGGGAACATCCAAAAACATTCAGTACTTC. This sequence encodes CASSLVGGTSKNIQYF. This chain links TRBV11-2 with TRBJ2-4; weak D call: TRBD2 (6 bases). The V gene lost 1 base and the J gene lost 2 bases, with 12 bases spanning the gap. The V gene's germline CDR1 is SGHAT and CDR2 FQNNGV. CDR3 size: 16 residues.

Details on this clonotype: The junction shows a germline mismatch at one end, possibly a read error. The rearrangement links TRBV20-1 to TRBJ2-7, with a tentative D call TRBD2 (5 bases). Germline V gene lookup returns CDR1 DFQATT and CDR2 SNEGSKA (reference sequence). This CDR3 is built from 14 residues. The CDR3 loop is CSARAARLTYEQYF. The DNA of the CDR3 is TGCAGTGCCAGAGCGGCCAGGTTAACCTACGAGCAGTACTTC.

The chain uses TRBV28 and TRBJ2-1, with D perhaps matching TRBD2 (5 bases). Looked up from germline, CDR1 is MDHEN and CDR2 is SYDVKM. V lost 4 bases and J lost 5, with 21 bases in between. The CDR3 totals 17 residues. The CDR3: CASSSQTMEARHNEQFF. The CDR3 coding sequence is TGTGCCAGCAGTTCCCAGACGATGGAGGCTAGGCACAATGAGCAGTTCTTC.

This sequence joins TRBV11-2 and TRBJ2-1; D is unresolved. CDR3 size: 18 residues. Trimming stripped 3 bases from V and 2 bases from J, with 20 bases between. The germline V gene has CDR1 SGHAT and CDR2 FQNNGV. CDR3 in amino acids: CASSFRSEKWSPYNEQFF. Here the CDR3 DNA reads TGTGCCAGCAGCTTTAGATCGGAGAAATGGAGCCCCTACAATGAGCAGTTCTTC.

CDR3 sequence (DNA): TGTGCCAGCAGTTATCAACAGGGGGCTGGAAACACCATATATTTT. Translated, it gives CASSYQQGAGNTIYF. V and J are TRBV6-5 and TRBJ1-3; 8 nucleotides match TRBD1. The germline V gene has CDR1 MNHEY and CDR2 SVGAGI. V shed 3 bases, J shed 2 bases, and the junction held 3 bases outside the gene matches. The CDR3 has 15 amino acids.

The chain uses TRBV5-5 and TRBJ1-6, with D unclear. The CDR3 covers 15 residues. Deletions cut 6 bases from V and 10 bases from J, with 20 bases between. Germline values: CDR1 SGHKS, CDR2 YYEKEE (reference sequence). The CDR3 DNA reads TGTGCCAGCAACTTCAGCCCCGCCGCAACGTCACCCCTCCACTTT. This codes for CASNFSPAATSPLHF.

This clonotype was seen only a few times. V is TRBV24-1 and J is TRBJ2-5, with D possibly called TRBD1 or TRBD2 (5 bases each). V lost 4 bases and J lost 9, with 8 bases in between. Germline V gene data show CDR1 as KGHDR and CDR2 as SFDVKD. CDR3 length: 11 amino acids. The CDR3, as DNA: TGTGCCACCAGTGAACTAGGGGCCCAGTACTTC. It specifies CATSELGAQYF.

The gene calls are TRBV20-1 and TRBJ2-1; D is unclear. V lost 6 bases and J lost 3, with 18 bases in between. The CDR3 spans 15 residues. Germline values: CDR1 DFQATT, CDR2 SNEGSKA (reference sequence). CDR3 protein: CSAKKVSLRYNEQFF. DNA for the CDR3: TGCAGTGCAAAAAAGGTATCCCTTCGCTACAATGAGCAGTTCTTC.

This chain connects TRBV15 to TRBJ2-2, with D perhaps matching TRBD1 or TRBD2 (5 bases each). The germline V gene has CDR1 LNHNV and CDR2 YYDKDF (reference sequence). V lost 1 base and J 1 base, leaving 7 bases between the germline ends. The CDR3 extends over 15 amino acids. The CDR3 bases are TGTGCCACCAGCAGAGTGAGGGGGAACACCGGGGAGCTGTTTTTT. Residues: CATSRVRGNTGELFF.

The rearrangement uses TRBV6-1 and TRBJ2-2, with unresolved D. The V gene's germline CDR1 is MNHNS and CDR2 SASEGT. V was pared by 0 bases and J by 7 bases, with 6 bases between. This CDR3 is 13 amino acids long. The CDR3 sequence is CASSEAENGELFF. For the CDR3, the DNA is TGTGCCAGCAGTGAAGCTGAGAACGGGGAGCTGTTTTTT.

This rearrangement joins TRBV4-1 to TRBJ2-4, with unresolved D. V was clipped by 1 base and J by 4 bases, with 14 bases between them. CDR3 length: 16 amino acids. Germline V gene data show CDR1 as MGHRA and CDR2 as YSYEKL. The CDR3 DNA follows: TGCGCCAGCAGCCAAGGGATAACCGGCACTAAAAACATTCAGTACTTC. Residues: CASSQGITGTKNIQYF.

This clonotype appeared many times. The rearrangement links TRBV10-1 to TRBJ2-3; no firm D call. Germline assignment: CDR1 WNHNN and CDR2 SYGVQD (reference sequence). Trimming took off 3 bases at V and 1 base at J, with 11 bases between the two ends. The CDR3 loop spans 15 amino acids. CDR3 loop: CASSDGSAGTDTQYF. The CDR3, as DNA: TGCGCCAGCAGTGATGGGTCAGCAGGCACAGATACGCAGTATTTT.

The chain employs TRBV3-1 and TRBJ2-3; 7 bases are shared with TRBD2. Germline V gene data show CDR1 as LGHDT and CDR2 as YNNKEL (reference sequence). With V trimmed by 0 bases and J by 5 bases, 5 bases remained unmatched. The length of the CDR3 is 15 residues. DNA for the CDR3: TGTGCCAGCAGCCAAGAGCGGGGGTCGAGAGATACGCAGTATTTT. Residues: CASSQERGSRDTQYF.

The chain recombines TRBV28 with TRBJ2-1, with 9 nucleotides matching TRBD1. The CDR3 is 18 residues long. Germline CDR1 is MDHEN and CDR2 is SYDVKM. V gave up 7 bases and J gave up 6 bases; unmatched junction bases: 19. CDR3 region: CASTFGFAGQGYGNEQFF. The CDR3 DNA reads TGTGCCAGCACTTTTGGGTTCGCGGGACAGGGTTACGGCAATGAGCAGTTCTTC.

The chain carries TRBV14 and TRBJ1-1, with D possibly TRBD1 on 6 matching bases. CDR3 length equals 13 residues. V was cut by 4 bases and J by 7 bases, with 13 bases left in between. The germline V gene encodes CDR1 SGHDN and CDR2 FVKESK. The CDR3: CASSRGAGGEAFF. CDR3 in DNA: TGTGCCAGCAGCCGGGGGGCGGGGGGTGAAGCTTTCTTT.

The chain uses TRBV20-1 and TRBJ1-6, with D tentatively TRBD1 (5 bases). Germline V gene lookup returns CDR1 DFQATT and CDR2 SNEGSKA (reference sequence). V was clipped by 8 bases and J by 9 bases, with 14 bases between them. This CDR3 comprises 12 residues. CDR3: CSCPDQGSPLHF. Here the CDR3 DNA reads TGCAGTTGCCCGGACCAGGGTTCACCCCTCCACTTT.

This clonotype was detected a few times. The chain is built from TRBV10-2 and TRBJ1-1; perhaps TRBD1 as D (6 bases). Trimming pared 3 bases from V and 4 bases from J, leaving 15 bases between. Per the germline V gene, CDR1 is WSHSY and CDR2 is SAAADI. This CDR3 is 15 amino acids long. Here the CDR3 reads CASSDVTTGSTEAFF. The CDR3 DNA reads TGCGCCAGCAGTGACGTTACTACAGGGAGCACTGAAGCTTTCTTT.

This clonotype was counted ten times or more. The chain combines TRBV10-3 with TRBJ2-3, with 7 bases lining up with TRBD2. Trimming at V came to 3 bases and at J to 3 bases, leaving 0 bases not matched to a gene. The germline V gene encodes CDR1 ENHRY and CDR2 SYGVKD. The CDR3 is made up of 13 amino acids. This chain's CDR3 is CAISDSGTDTQYF. The CDR3 nucleotides read TGTGCCATCAGTGATAGCGGGACAGATACGCAGTATTTT.

The rearrangement joins TRBV4-1 to TRBJ2-5, with 8 positions matching TRBD2. J gave up 4 bases and V 1 base, and 5 bases lay outside the gene matches. Germline CDR1 MGHRA, CDR2 YSYEKL. This CDR3 region has 15 residues. This chain's CDR3 is CASSQGGLAAETQYF. In nucleotides, the CDR3 is TGCGCCAGCAGCCAAGGCGGACTAGCTGCAGAGACCCAGTACTTC.

Only a few counts were recorded for this clonotype. This chain connects TRBV4-1 to TRBJ2-5; 12 bases agree with TRBD2. The CDR3 length is 16 residues. CDR1 and CDR2 (germline): MGHRA, YSYEKL. V shed 3 bases and J 1 base; nucleotides not matched to a gene: 3. The CDR3 nucleotides are TGCGCCAGCAGCCAGACTAGCGGGGGCACCCAAGAGACCCAGTACTTC. Protein product: CASSQTSGGTQETQYF.

V usage is TRBV12-3 or TRBV12-4 and J usage is TRBJ1-1; no clear D gene. Trimming removed 8 bases from V and 1 base from J, with 20 bases in between. The CDR3 runs to 16 residues. The DNA for the CDR3 is TGTGCCAGCCTCGGAAAAACACTCGTGGAGAACACTGAAGCTTTCTTT. Protein product: CASLGKTLVENTEAFF.